Each of the 5 T cell receptor beta chains below was sequenced from the same sample in a study of response to subunit inactivated influenza vaccine. From the RT-PCR reads, TCRdb called clonotypes with MiXCR, one entry per CDR3 protein. In the table there are 650,000 to 800,000 distinct CDR3 sequences, around a sixth of which are singletons. The sequences come from PBMCs from blood, collected around 5 days after vaccination. Every receptor here comes from a man in his fifties or sixties who received an inactivated influenza vaccine.

This clonotype has only a few counts. J is TRBJ2-5 and V is TRBV5-6; 9 bases are a match to TRBD2. Germline assignment: CDR1 SGHDT and CDR2 YYEEEE. CDR3 length equals 17 residues. V dropped 4 bases and J dropped 5; count of bases not matched to a gene: 15. CDR3 protein: CASSLNSAGGPDETQYF. DNA of the CDR3: TGTGCCAGCAGCCTAAATTCGGCGGGGGGGCCCGACGAGACCCAGTACTTC.

The sample holds a few counts of this clonotype. This rearrangement joins TRBV20-1 to TRBJ1-1; a weak D match, TRBD1 (6 bases). The CDR3 is 12 amino acids. CDR1 DFQATT and CDR2 SNEGSKA come from the germline V gene (reference sequence). V was shortened by 4 bases and J by 5 bases, with 11 bases between the two germline ends. CDR3 coding DNA: TGCAGTGCTACCACAGGGCTTACTGAAGCTTTCTTT. This gives the protein CSATTGLTEAFF.

CDR3 in DNA: TGTGCCATCAGCAACCCGAACAGAGATACGCAGTATTTT. Its protein is CAISNPNRDTQYF. The gene calls are TRBV10-3 and TRBJ2-3; D uncertain. Per the germline V gene, CDR1 is ENHRY and CDR2 is SYGVKD. Deletions cut 6 bases from V and 5 bases from J, with 12 bases between. CDR3 length equals 13 residues.

This clonotype was picked up a small number of times. This chain links TRBV29-1 with TRBJ1-1; D uncertain. With 5 bases removed from V and 0 bases from J, the gap between germline ends came to 13 bases. Germline V gives CDR1 SQVTM, CDR2 ANQGSEA. The length of the CDR3 is 14 residues. CDR3 region: CSVLESSMNTEAFF. CDR3 nucleotide sequence: TGCAGCGTTCTTGAAAGCAGTATGAACACTGAAGCTTTCTTT.

The rearrangement links TRBV11-2 to TRBJ2-7, with a weak D call TRBD1 (5 bases). Trimming pared 1 base from V and 6 bases from J, leaving 22 bases between. CDR1 is SGHAT and CDR2 is FQNNGV in the germline V gene. The CDR3 sequence is 17 residues long. CDR3 residues: CASSLAFRSRRQLEQYF. The DNA for the CDR3 is TGTGCCAGCAGCTTAGCTTTTCGATCAAGAAGACAGCTCGAGCAGTACTTC.